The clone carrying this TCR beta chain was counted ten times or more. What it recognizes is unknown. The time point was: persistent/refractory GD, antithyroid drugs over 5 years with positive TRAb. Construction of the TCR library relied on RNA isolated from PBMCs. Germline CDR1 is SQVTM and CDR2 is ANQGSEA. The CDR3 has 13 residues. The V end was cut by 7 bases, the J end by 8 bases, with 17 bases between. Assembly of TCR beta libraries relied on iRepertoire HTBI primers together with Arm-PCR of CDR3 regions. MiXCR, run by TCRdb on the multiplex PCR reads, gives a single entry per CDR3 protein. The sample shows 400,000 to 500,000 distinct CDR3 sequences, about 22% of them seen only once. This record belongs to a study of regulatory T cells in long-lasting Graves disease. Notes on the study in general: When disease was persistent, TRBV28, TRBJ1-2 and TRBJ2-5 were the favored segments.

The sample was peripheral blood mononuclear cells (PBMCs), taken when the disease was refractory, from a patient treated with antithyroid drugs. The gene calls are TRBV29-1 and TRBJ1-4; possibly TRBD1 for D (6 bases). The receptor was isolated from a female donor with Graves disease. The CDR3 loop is CSASAGGWEKLFF. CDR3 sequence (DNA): TGCAGCGCTTCAGCCGGGGGCTGGGAAAAACTGTTTTTT. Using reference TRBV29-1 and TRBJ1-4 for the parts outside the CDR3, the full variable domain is SAVISQKPSRDICQRGTSLTIQCQVDSQVTMMFWYRQQPGQSLTLIATANQGSEATYESGFVIDKFPISRPNLTFSTLTVSNMSPEDSSIYLCSASAGGWEKLFFGSGTQLSVL.